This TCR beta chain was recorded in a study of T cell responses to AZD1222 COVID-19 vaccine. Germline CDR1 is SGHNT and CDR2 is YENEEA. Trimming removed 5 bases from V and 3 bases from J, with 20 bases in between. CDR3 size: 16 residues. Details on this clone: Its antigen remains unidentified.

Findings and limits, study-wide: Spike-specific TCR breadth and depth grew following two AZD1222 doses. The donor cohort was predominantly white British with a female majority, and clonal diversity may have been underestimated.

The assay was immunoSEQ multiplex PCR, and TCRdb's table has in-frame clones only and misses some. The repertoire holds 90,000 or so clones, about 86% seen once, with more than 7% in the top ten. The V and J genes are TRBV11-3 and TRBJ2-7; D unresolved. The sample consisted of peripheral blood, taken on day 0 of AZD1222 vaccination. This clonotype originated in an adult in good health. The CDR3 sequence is CASSPSGTPPYYEQYF. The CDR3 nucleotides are TGTGCCAGCAGCCCCAGTGGCACTCCACCATACTACGAGCAGTACTTC.